Presented here are 22 T cell receptor beta chains from one specimen sequenced in a study of blood T cells in healthy people across ages. Primed by a sample-barcoded 5' primer and a J-beta primer mix, a second PCR proceeded for about 7 to 11 cycles. Each CDR3 protein is one row after TCRdb ran MiXCR on the 5' RACE reads. The sample consists of over 1,500,000 distinct CDR3 sequences, about 49% of them appearing once. The sample comprised blood. Source of these receptors: a woman in her forties in good health.

This clonotype turned up a few times. The V and J genes are TRBV7-2 and TRBJ2-5; D gene ambiguous. Germline V gene lookup returns CDR1 SGHTA and CDR2 FQGNSA. The CDR3 sequence is 16 residues long. The V end was cut by 1 base, the J end by 2 bases, with 14 bases between. The CDR3 spells CASSLVWGSIQETQYF. The CDR3 DNA is TGTGCCAGCAGCTTAGTTTGGGGATCTATTCAAGAGACCCAGTACTTC.

This clonotype was seen a few times. This chain uses TRBV27 with TRBJ1-4; D is unresolved. Trimming took 0 bases from V and 4 from J, leaving 18 bases between them. The CDR3 is 18 amino acids. In germline, CDR1 is MNHEY, CDR2 SMNVEV (reference sequence). CDR3 region: CASSLSPPGSLYNEKLFF. The CDR3 coding sequence is TGTGCCAGCAGTTTATCGCCCCCTGGATCCTTATATAATGAAAAACTGTTTTTT.

The V gene is TRBV27, the J gene TRBJ1-2, with a tentative D call TRBD1 (5 bases). The CDR3 has 14 amino acids. The V and J ends lost 6 bases and 4 bases respectively, with 15 bases between them. Germline-derived CDR1 and CDR2 are MNHEY and SMNVEV (reference sequence). The CDR3 loop is CASSSTTGSYGYTF. The CDR3 bases are TGTGCCAGCAGCAGCACCACAGGTTCCTATGGCTACACCTTC.

This clonotype was detected many times. The V gene is TRBV5-1, the J gene TRBJ2-5, with D unresolved. This CDR3 comprises 12 residues. Between the trimmed V and J ends, which lost 2 bases and 5 bases, there was a span of 7 bases. CDR1 and CDR2 (germline): SGHRS, YFSETQ. CDR3 nucleotides: TGCGCCAGCAGCTTAATTTCGGAGACCCAGTACTTC. Encoded protein: CASSLISETQYF.

This clonotype occurred a few times. The V call is TRBV21-1, the J call TRBJ2-3; TRBD1 reflects the table's D call only, with no check against the DNA. TRBV21-1 is noted as a pseudogene. The CDR3 has 15 amino acids. This chain's CDR3 is CASSIGQLSTDTQYF. The CDR3 DNA reads as TGTGCCAGCAGCATCGGACAGCTTAGCACAGATACGCAGTATTTT.

The table lists this clonotype with a few counts. One junction end disagrees with the germline gene, perhaps due to a read error. This rearrangement joins TRBV4-1 to TRBJ2-7; D call uncertain. Germline V lookup: CDR1 MGHRA, CDR2 YSYEKL. The CDR3 runs to 15 residues. CDR3 bases: TGCGCCAGCAGCCAAAGCCTTTCACGATCCTACGGGCAGTACTTC. This encodes CASSQSLSRSYGQYF.

The CDR3 region has the DNA TGTGCGTCAGGGGGGGGCTATAATTCACCCCTCCACTTT. Its protein product is CASGGGYNSPLHF. This rearrangement joins TRBV2 to TRBJ1-6; 7 bases align to TRBD1. CDR1 is SNHLY, CDR2 FYNNEI, per germline. CDR3 length: 13 residues. The full variable domain, rest sourced from reference TRBV2 and TRBJ1-6, is EPEVTQTPSHQVTQMGQEVILRCVPISNHLYFYWYRQILGQKVEFLVSFYNNEISEKSEIFDDQFSVERPDGSNFTLKIRSTKLEDSAMYFCASGGGYNSPLHFGNGTRLTVT.

The chain recombines TRBV12-3 or TRBV12-4 with TRBJ2-1; no clear D. This CDR3 is built from 11 residues. V lost 7 bases to trimming and J lost 6 bases, with 7 bases between them. CDR3 bases: TGTGCCAGCACAACAAGCAATGAGCAGTTCTTC. As protein: CASTTSNEQFF.

Of note for this clonotype: A read error may account for a junction end that differs from germline. V and J are TRBV15 and TRBJ1-5, with D possibly TRBD1 on 5 matching bases. The CDR3 is made up of 15 amino acids. Germline loops: CDR1 LNHNV, CDR2 YYDKDF (reference sequence). CDR3 bases: TGTGCCACCAGCGGAGAGACAGAAAACAATCAGCCCCAGCATTTT. Protein product: CATSGETENNQPQHF. Supplemented by reference TRBV15 and TRBJ1-5, the full variable domain reads DAMVIQNPRYQVTQFGKPVTLSCSQTLNHNVMYWYQQKSSQAPKLLFHYYDKDFNNEADTPDNFQSRRPNTSFCFLDIRSPGLGDTAMYLCATSGETENNQPQHFGDGTRLSIL.

This clonotype was observed a handful of times. The chain employs TRBV12-3 or TRBV12-4 and TRBJ2-7, with a weak D call TRBD2 (5 bases). The V end lost 5 bases, the J end lost 3 bases, and 14 bases lay between the germline ends. The length of the CDR3 is 14 residues. The CDR3 spells CASSPLRASYEQYF. In DNA, the CDR3 is TGTGCCAGCAGTCCCCTGAGGGCCAGCTACGAGCAGTACTTC.

This clonotype was seen more than once but under ten times. The rearrangement uses TRBV10-3 and TRBJ2-7; 9 bases are a match to TRBD2. Germline CDR1 ENHRY, CDR2 SYGVKD. Trimming removed 9 bases from V and 4 bases from J; junction bases left unmatched: 7. The CDR3 is 13 residues long. CDR3 bases: TGTGCCATTAGCGGGACTAGCCCGTACGAGCAGTACTTC. Protein sequence: CAISGTSPYEQYF.

The rearrangement joins TRBV18 to TRBJ2-5; D perhaps matches TRBD1 (6 bases). Germline V gene sequence: CDR1 KGHSH, CDR2 LQKENI. The CDR3 length is 14 residues. Trimming removed 6 bases from V and 4 bases from J, with 15 bases in between. The CDR3, as DNA: TGTGCCAGCTCGCAACAGGGCCAGAGAGAGACCCAGTACTTC. Residues: CASSQQGQRETQYF.

There are a few counts of this clonotype. This CDR3 is CASSLGHISGANVLTF. As DNA, the CDR3 is TGTGCCAGCAGCTTAGGACATATCTCTGGGGCCAACGTCCTGACTTTC. The V and J genes are TRBV11-2 and TRBJ2-6, with D unresolved. Trimming stripped 1 base from V and 0 bases from J, with 7 bases between. Per germline, CDR1 SGHAT and CDR2 FQNNGV. This CDR3 comprises 16 residues.

This clonotype has just one count. This sequence joins TRBV7-2 and TRBJ2-7; TRBD1 might be the D (5 bases). CDR3 size: 14 residues. Germline assignment: CDR1 SGHTA and CDR2 FQGNSA. Trimming shortened V by 5 bases and J by 0 bases, and 11 bases separated the two germline ends. CDR3 in DNA: TGTGCCAGCAGCACAGACAGCAGCTCCTACGAGCAGTACTTC. Translation: CASSTDSSSYEQYF.

Comment on this clonotype: At one end, the junction sequence differs from germline, possibly due to a read error. This chain uses TRBV7-2 with TRBJ2-7; no firm D call. CDR1 SGHTA and CDR2 FQGNSA come from the germline V gene. The CDR3 consists of 14 residues. In DNA form, the CDR3 reads TGTGCCAGCAGCTCCACTTTTCAGCGCTACGAGCGGTACTTC. Protein: CASSSTFQRYERYF.

In this sample, this clonotype turned up many times. CDR3: CASSPTGVETQYF. CDR3 in DNA: TGTGCCAGCAGCCCTACAGGGGTGGAGACCCAGTACTTC. The J gene is TRBJ2-5, the V gene TRBV7-2, with TRBD1 matching 7 bases. The CDR3 totals 13 residues. Losses at the gene ends were 5 bases for V and 5 bases for J; bases not matched to a gene: 5. Per the germline V gene, CDR1 is SGHTA and CDR2 is FQGNSA.

CDR3 loop: CASSETWRAQYF. In DNA form, the CDR3 reads TGCGCCAGCAGTGAAACTTGGCGCGCGCAGTATTTT. The chain recombines TRBV10-2 with TRBJ2-3; D gene uncertain. The CDR3 spans 12 residues. Germline V gives CDR1 WSHSY, CDR2 SAAADI. Trimming pared 3 bases from V and 10 bases from J, leaving 11 bases between.

The CDR3 nucleotides are TGCGCCAGCAGCAACAGGGTACGTGGGACTAATGAAAAACTGTTTTTT. Translation gives CASSNRVRGTNEKLFF. This chain links TRBV5-1 with TRBJ1-4, with D possibly being TRBD1 (6 bases). CDR1 and CDR2 from the germline V gene are SGHRS and YFSETQ. Deletions cut 4 bases from V and 2 bases from J, with 15 bases between. The CDR3 has 16 residues.

This rearrangement joins TRBV7-2 to TRBJ2-1; no definite D call. Trimming pared 10 bases from V and 2 bases from J, leaving 12 bases between. Germline assignment: CDR1 SGHTA and CDR2 FQGNSA. The CDR3 is made up of 13 amino acids. The CDR3 protein is CATTPDAYNEQFF. The CDR3 nucleotides read TGTGCCACCACCCCCGATGCCTACAATGAGCAGTTCTTC.

This chain links TRBV27 with TRBJ1-2; 8 bases agree with TRBD1. From germline, CDR1 is MNHEY and CDR2 SMNVEV (reference sequence). The CDR3 is 15 amino acids. The ends lost 3 bases at V and 8 bases at J; junction bases unmatched: 11. As DNA, the CDR3 is TGTGCCAGCAGTTTCGGTAACGACAGGGGCGGCGGCTACACCTTC. This sequence encodes CASSFGNDRGGGYTF.

V is TRBV28 and J is TRBJ2-5; 8 bases match TRBD1. CDR3 length: 15 amino acids. V trimming: 1 base; J trimming: 3 bases; junction bases outside the gene matches: 4. Germline loops: CDR1 MDHEN, CDR2 SYDVKM. CDR3 sequence (DNA): TGTGCCAGCAGTTTATACGGACAGGGAGAAGAGACCCAGTACTTC. Amino acids: CASSLYGQGEETQYF.

This clonotype was seen a few times. The J gene is TRBJ1-2, the V gene TRBV28; D gene unclear. The CDR3 covers 15 residues. CDR1 and CDR2 (germline): MDHEN, SYDVKM. V shed 5 bases and J shed 2 bases, with 15 bases lying between them. The CDR3 sequence is CASSPSGRENYGYTF. CDR3 bases: TGTGCCAGCAGTCCCTCCGGAAGAGAGAACTATGGCTACACCTTC.